A single sample is the source of the 20 T cell receptor beta chains below, sequenced in a study of blood T cells in healthy people across ages. A second PCR of roughly 7 to 11 cycles used a sample-barcoded 5' primer and a J-beta primer mix. TCRdb fed the 5' RACE reads into MiXCR, producing one record per CDR3 protein. This table has some 1.7 million distinct CDR3 sequences, 28% appearing once. Input material: blood. These receptors all stem from a woman in her 30s in good health.

The table lists this clonotype with many counts. Compared with germline, one end of the junction differs, possibly owing to a read error. This chain connects TRBV20-1 to TRBJ1-2; 8 bases align to TRBD1. The CDR3 is 13 amino acids. Germline V lookup: CDR1 DFQATT, CDR2 SNEGSKA (reference sequence). The CDR3 loop is CSARGQGRYGYTF. CDR3 sequence (DNA): TGCAGTGCAAGAGGACAGGGCCGATATGGCTACACCTTC.

On this clonotype: Sequence at one end of the junction differs from germline and may be a read error. V usage is TRBV7-2 and J usage is TRBJ1-2; perhaps TRBD1 as D (5 bases). The CDR3 totals 15 residues. Germline CDR1 reads SGHTA; CDR2 reads FQGNSA. CDR3 nucleotides: TGTGCCAGCAGCTTAGCGCGGGGGAGCGGCTATGGCCACACCTTC. Protein sequence: CASSLARGSGYGHTF. Using reference TRBV7-2 and TRBJ1-2 for the parts outside the CDR3, the full variable domain is GAGVSQSPSNKVTEKGKDVELRCDPISGHTALYWYRQSLGQGLEFLIYFQGNSAPDKSGLPSDRFSAERTGGSVSTLTIQRTQQEDSAVYLCASSLARGSGYGHTFGSGTRLTVV.

The J gene is TRBJ1-2, the V gene TRBV4-2; TRBD1 matches at 7 bases. V trimming: 0 bases; J trimming: 5 bases; junction bases outside the gene matches: 15. The V gene's germline CDR1 is LGHNA and CDR2 YNFKEQ. The CDR3 contains 18 residues. The CDR3 spells CASSQDWAGGEVDYGYTF. The CDR3 DNA reads TGTGCCAGCAGCCAAGATTGGGCAGGGGGTGAAGTGGATTATGGCTACACCTTC.

This clonotype was seen at least ten times. The rearrangement links TRBV4-1 to TRBJ2-7; D is perhaps TRBD2 (5 bases). The V gene lost 0 bases and the J gene lost 5 bases, with 17 bases spanning the gap. The CDR3 runs to 16 residues. The germline V gene has CDR1 MGHRA and CDR2 YSYEKL. Here the CDR3 reads CASSQEGGLTPDEQYF. CDR3 bases: TGCGCCAGCAGCCAAGAGGGTGGACTCACCCCCGACGAGCAGTACTTC.

The V call is TRBV9, the J call TRBJ1-5; no firm D call. The length of the CDR3 is 13 residues. Germline-derived CDR1 and CDR2 are SGDLS and YYNGEE. Trimming removed 0 bases at V and 3 bases at J, with 4 bases between. As DNA, the CDR3 is TGTGCCAGCAGCGTAGACGTCAATCAGCCCCAGCATTTT. This sequence encodes CASSVDVNQPQHF.

In this sample, this clonotype turned up once. This rearrangement joins TRBV20-1 to TRBJ1-1, with D possibly matching TRBD1 (5 bases). V was shortened by 3 bases and J by 1 base, with 12 bases between the two germline ends. Germline lookup yields CDR1 DFQATT and CDR2 SNEGSKA (reference sequence). This CDR3 contains 14 residues. The CDR3 here is CSARGRGGNTEAFF. Here the CDR3 DNA reads TGCAGTGCTAGGGGGAGGGGAGGGAACACTGAAGCTTTCTTT.

The rearrangement joins TRBV10-3 to TRBJ2-1; tentative D call: TRBD1 (6 bases). This CDR3 has 14 residues. V dropped 3 bases and J dropped 6 bases, with 12 bases sitting between them. CDR1 and CDR2 (germline): ENHRY, SYGVKD. The CDR3 protein is CAISEGQTINEQFF. Here the CDR3 DNA reads TGTGCCATCAGTGAAGGACAGACTATCAATGAGCAGTTCTTC.

The chain couples TRBV2 to TRBJ2-7; a possible D gene is TRBD1 (5 bases). The DNA end lines up better with TRBJ2-5; the J call may be wrong. Germline CDR1 SNHLY, CDR2 FYNNEI. This CDR3 comprises 14 residues. The CDR3 here is CASTEEEGVKTQYF. The CDR3 DNA sequence: TGTGCCAGCACCGAAGAGGAAGGGGTAAAGACCCAGTACTTC.

This clonotype was picked up a small number of times. V gene TRBV29-1 combines with J gene TRBJ1-4, with D perhaps matching TRBD1 (5 bases). Trimming pared 1 base from V and 5 bases from J, leaving 11 bases between. Germline CDR1 SQVTM, CDR2 ANQGSEA. The CDR3 loop spans 14 amino acids. The CDR3, as DNA: TGCAGCGTTGAAGGTGGCAGGGCGAATGAAAAACTGTTTTTT. This gives the protein CSVEGGRANEKLFF.

As for this clonotype: This clone may be a read error of a much larger clone one base away. The gene calls are TRBV24-1 and TRBJ2-1, with 7 nucleotides matching TRBD2. The J call may not be correct, given that the DNA end is closer to TRBJ2-7. Germline assignment: CDR1 KGHDR and CDR2 SFDVKD. CDR3 length: 16 amino acids. CDR3 nucleotide sequence: TGTGCCACCAGTGACGCCGCGGGACTAACCTACAATGAGCAGTACTTC. Translating it yields CATSDAAGLTYNEQYF.

The V gene is TRBV5-1, the J gene TRBJ2-7; D is possibly TRBD1 or TRBD2 (6 bases each). The V and J ends lost 0 bases and 7 bases respectively, with 17 bases between them. The length of the CDR3 is 15 residues. Germline assignment: CDR1 SGHRS and CDR2 YFSETQ. The CDR3 loop is CASSLGGASPMEQYF. The CDR3 region has the DNA TGCGCCAGCAGCTTGGGGGGGGCCTCTCCGATGGAGCAGTACTTC.

The gene calls are TRBV20-1 and TRBJ2-7, with D perhaps being TRBD1 or TRBD2 (5 bases each). CDR1 and CDR2 from the germline V gene are DFQATT and SNEGSKA (reference sequence). Trimming took off 5 bases at V and 7 bases at J, with 18 bases between the two ends. This CDR3 has 13 residues. CDR3 region: CSAGLEGSREQYF. CDR3 sequence (DNA): TGCAGTGCTGGCCTAGAGGGGTCTAGAGAGCAGTACTTC.

The chain links TRBV20-1 to TRBJ2-2, with 10 bases matching TRBD1. V gave up 5 bases and J gave up 4 bases; unmatched junction bases: 13. This CDR3 is 17 amino acids long. Germline values: CDR1 DFQATT, CDR2 SNEGSKA (reference sequence). CDR3 nucleotides: TGCAGTGCTCTGAGACCATCCGGGACAGGGGCCACCGGGGAGCTGTTTTTT. Protein: CSALRPSGTGATGELFF.

Turning to this clonotype: An end of the junction does not agree with germline; a read error may underlie this. The chain couples TRBV4-1 to TRBJ2-6, with D possibly being TRBD1 (6 bases). The CDR3 extends over 17 amino acids. Per the germline V gene, CDR1 is MGHRA and CDR2 is YSYEKL. The CDR3 here is CASSQVHGGSGANVPTF. CDR3 bases: TGCGCCAGCAGCCAAGTTCATGGGGGCTCTGGGGCCAACGTCCCGACTTTC.

V is TRBV5-1 and J is TRBJ2-1; D possibly corresponds to TRBD1 (5 bases). V was shortened by 0 bases and J by 8 bases, with 9 bases between the two germline ends. The V gene's germline CDR1 is SGHRS and CDR2 YFSETQ. CDR3 length equals 13 residues. DNA for the CDR3: TGCGCCAGCAGCTTGGAGACAGTAGATGAGCAGTTCTTC. Translated, it gives CASSLETVDEQFF.

The chain recombines TRBV12-3 or TRBV12-4 with TRBJ2-1, with D perhaps TRBD2 (6 bases). The CDR3 extends over 15 amino acids. V was clipped by 4 bases and J by 1 base, with 11 bases between them. This CDR3 is CASSSARESYNEQFF. The CDR3 nucleotides read TGTGCCAGCAGTTCGGCCCGGGAGTCCTACAATGAGCAGTTCTTC.

The gene calls are TRBV3-1 and TRBJ2-7; a weak D match, TRBD2 (5 bases). CDR1 and CDR2 (germline): LGHDT, YNNKEL (reference sequence). The CDR3 length is 13 residues. V lost 1 base to trimming and J lost 5 bases, with 9 bases between them. The CDR3 region is CASSQVPGDEQYF. CDR3 DNA sequence: TGTGCCAGCAGCCAAGTCCCCGGGGACGAGCAGTACTTC.

Worth noting for this clonotype: This may stem from a read error, because a much larger clone lies one nucleotide away. This chain connects TRBV15 to TRBJ2-7, with D possibly matching TRBD2 (5 bases). Germline values: CDR1 LNHNV, CDR2 YYDKDF (reference sequence). The CDR3 contains 15 residues. CDR3 coding DNA: TGTACCACCAGCAGAGACCGGACTGATCTCAACGAGCAGTACTTC. Its protein product is CTTSRDRTDLNEQYF.

There are a few counts of this clonotype. The chain employs TRBV24-1 and TRBJ2-3; maybe TRBD2 (7 bases). V was shortened by 2 bases and J by 2 bases, with 10 bases between the two germline ends. Germline loops: CDR1 KGHDR, CDR2 SFDVKD. There are 15 residues in the CDR3. CDR3 region: CATSDSGGHTDTQYF. The CDR3 nucleotides read TGTGCCACCAGTGATTCGGGGGGACACACAGATACGCAGTATTTT.

This clonotype was recorded a few times. The chain joins TRBV29-1 to TRBJ2-4, with TRBD2 matching over 9 bases. V was pared by 4 bases and J by 9 bases, with 10 bases of the junction left unmatched. The CDR3 length is 14 residues. The germline V gene encodes CDR1 SQVTM and CDR2 ANQGSEA. The CDR3 loop reads CSVVRGGPRGIQYF. The CDR3 bases are TGCAGCGTTGTGCGGGGGGGCCCCCGGGGCATTCAGTACTTC.